Presented here are 6 T cell receptor beta chains from one specimen sequenced in a study of identical twins. TCRdb processed the 5' RACE reads anew with MiXCR; each CDR3 protein has one entry. This table holds approximately 890,000 distinct CDR3 sequences, 9% to 15% found once. This sample was also put to use in a study of yellow fever vaccine responses in identical twins.

What was sequenced was PBMCs. The source is a woman aged 18-29 years in good health.

This clonotype has a handful of counts. This chain connects TRBV11-3 to TRBJ2-7; possibly TRBD1 for D (5 bases). V was trimmed by 2 bases and J by 6 bases, leaving 11 bases between them. The CDR3 totals 13 residues. Germline CDR1 is SGHNT and CDR2 is YENEEA. For the CDR3, the DNA is TGTGCCAGCAGCTTAAACCAGGGTACCGAGCAGTACTTC. It encodes CASSLNQGTEQYF.

This chain connects TRBV29-1 to TRBJ2-3; D unclear. V lost 0 bases and J lost 2, with 9 bases in between. The CDR3 is 14 residues long. The germline V gene has CDR1 SQVTM and CDR2 ANQGSEA. The CDR3 reads CSVEDGRYTDTQYF. CDR3 DNA: TGCAGCGTTGAAGACGGCCGGTACACAGATACGCAGTATTTT.

This clonotype was seen only a few times. The chain has TRBV7-9 and TRBJ2-6; D remains ambiguous. The CDR3 runs to 16 residues. Trimming pared 4 bases from V and 4 bases from J, leaving 14 bases between. Germline V gene sequence: CDR1 SEHNR, CDR2 FQNEAQ (reference sequence). The DNA of the CDR3 is TGTGCCAGCAGCTCCCCTGCCTCGGCAGGGGCCAACGTCCTGACTTTC. Translating gives CASSSPASAGANVLTF. Supplemented by reference TRBV7-9 and TRBJ2-6, the full variable domain reads DTGVSQNPRHKITKRGQNVTFRCDPISEHNRLYWYRQTLGQGPEFLTYFQNEAQLEKSRLLSDRFSAERPKGSFSTLEIQRTEQGDSAMYLCASSSPASAGANVLTFGAGSRLTVL.

This clonotype was seen more than once but under ten times. The chain couples TRBV29-1 to TRBJ1-1; D gene ambiguous. Trimming stripped 3 bases from V and 5 bases from J, with 10 bases between. CDR1 is SQVTM and CDR2 is ANQGSEA in the germline V gene. The CDR3 has 12 amino acids. This chain's CDR3 is CSVDYGMTEAFF. The CDR3 DNA is TGCAGCGTTGATTACGGTATGACTGAAGCTTTCTTT.

This clonotype was detected only a few times. The chain combines TRBV6-1 with TRBJ2-2; TRBD1 is a possible D gene (6 bases). CDR3 length equals 16 residues. With 8 bases removed from V and 2 bases from J, the gap between germline ends came to 18 bases. Germline V gene data show CDR1 as MNHNS and CDR2 as SASEGT. The DNA for the CDR3 is TGTGCCAGCTCCCTTGCCCCAGGGGCAAACACCGGGGAGCTGTTTTTT. Its protein is CASSLAPGANTGELFF.

This clonotype showed up just a few times. This chain links TRBV7-6 with TRBJ2-2; D unclear. The V gene lost 5 bases and the J gene lost 9 bases, with 10 bases spanning the gap. The germline CDR1 and CDR2 sequences are SGHVS and FNYEAQ. The CDR3 loop spans 12 amino acids. The CDR3, as DNA: TGTGCCAGCAGCCCCACGGGCCGGGAGCTGTTTTTT. Residues: CASSPTGRELFF.